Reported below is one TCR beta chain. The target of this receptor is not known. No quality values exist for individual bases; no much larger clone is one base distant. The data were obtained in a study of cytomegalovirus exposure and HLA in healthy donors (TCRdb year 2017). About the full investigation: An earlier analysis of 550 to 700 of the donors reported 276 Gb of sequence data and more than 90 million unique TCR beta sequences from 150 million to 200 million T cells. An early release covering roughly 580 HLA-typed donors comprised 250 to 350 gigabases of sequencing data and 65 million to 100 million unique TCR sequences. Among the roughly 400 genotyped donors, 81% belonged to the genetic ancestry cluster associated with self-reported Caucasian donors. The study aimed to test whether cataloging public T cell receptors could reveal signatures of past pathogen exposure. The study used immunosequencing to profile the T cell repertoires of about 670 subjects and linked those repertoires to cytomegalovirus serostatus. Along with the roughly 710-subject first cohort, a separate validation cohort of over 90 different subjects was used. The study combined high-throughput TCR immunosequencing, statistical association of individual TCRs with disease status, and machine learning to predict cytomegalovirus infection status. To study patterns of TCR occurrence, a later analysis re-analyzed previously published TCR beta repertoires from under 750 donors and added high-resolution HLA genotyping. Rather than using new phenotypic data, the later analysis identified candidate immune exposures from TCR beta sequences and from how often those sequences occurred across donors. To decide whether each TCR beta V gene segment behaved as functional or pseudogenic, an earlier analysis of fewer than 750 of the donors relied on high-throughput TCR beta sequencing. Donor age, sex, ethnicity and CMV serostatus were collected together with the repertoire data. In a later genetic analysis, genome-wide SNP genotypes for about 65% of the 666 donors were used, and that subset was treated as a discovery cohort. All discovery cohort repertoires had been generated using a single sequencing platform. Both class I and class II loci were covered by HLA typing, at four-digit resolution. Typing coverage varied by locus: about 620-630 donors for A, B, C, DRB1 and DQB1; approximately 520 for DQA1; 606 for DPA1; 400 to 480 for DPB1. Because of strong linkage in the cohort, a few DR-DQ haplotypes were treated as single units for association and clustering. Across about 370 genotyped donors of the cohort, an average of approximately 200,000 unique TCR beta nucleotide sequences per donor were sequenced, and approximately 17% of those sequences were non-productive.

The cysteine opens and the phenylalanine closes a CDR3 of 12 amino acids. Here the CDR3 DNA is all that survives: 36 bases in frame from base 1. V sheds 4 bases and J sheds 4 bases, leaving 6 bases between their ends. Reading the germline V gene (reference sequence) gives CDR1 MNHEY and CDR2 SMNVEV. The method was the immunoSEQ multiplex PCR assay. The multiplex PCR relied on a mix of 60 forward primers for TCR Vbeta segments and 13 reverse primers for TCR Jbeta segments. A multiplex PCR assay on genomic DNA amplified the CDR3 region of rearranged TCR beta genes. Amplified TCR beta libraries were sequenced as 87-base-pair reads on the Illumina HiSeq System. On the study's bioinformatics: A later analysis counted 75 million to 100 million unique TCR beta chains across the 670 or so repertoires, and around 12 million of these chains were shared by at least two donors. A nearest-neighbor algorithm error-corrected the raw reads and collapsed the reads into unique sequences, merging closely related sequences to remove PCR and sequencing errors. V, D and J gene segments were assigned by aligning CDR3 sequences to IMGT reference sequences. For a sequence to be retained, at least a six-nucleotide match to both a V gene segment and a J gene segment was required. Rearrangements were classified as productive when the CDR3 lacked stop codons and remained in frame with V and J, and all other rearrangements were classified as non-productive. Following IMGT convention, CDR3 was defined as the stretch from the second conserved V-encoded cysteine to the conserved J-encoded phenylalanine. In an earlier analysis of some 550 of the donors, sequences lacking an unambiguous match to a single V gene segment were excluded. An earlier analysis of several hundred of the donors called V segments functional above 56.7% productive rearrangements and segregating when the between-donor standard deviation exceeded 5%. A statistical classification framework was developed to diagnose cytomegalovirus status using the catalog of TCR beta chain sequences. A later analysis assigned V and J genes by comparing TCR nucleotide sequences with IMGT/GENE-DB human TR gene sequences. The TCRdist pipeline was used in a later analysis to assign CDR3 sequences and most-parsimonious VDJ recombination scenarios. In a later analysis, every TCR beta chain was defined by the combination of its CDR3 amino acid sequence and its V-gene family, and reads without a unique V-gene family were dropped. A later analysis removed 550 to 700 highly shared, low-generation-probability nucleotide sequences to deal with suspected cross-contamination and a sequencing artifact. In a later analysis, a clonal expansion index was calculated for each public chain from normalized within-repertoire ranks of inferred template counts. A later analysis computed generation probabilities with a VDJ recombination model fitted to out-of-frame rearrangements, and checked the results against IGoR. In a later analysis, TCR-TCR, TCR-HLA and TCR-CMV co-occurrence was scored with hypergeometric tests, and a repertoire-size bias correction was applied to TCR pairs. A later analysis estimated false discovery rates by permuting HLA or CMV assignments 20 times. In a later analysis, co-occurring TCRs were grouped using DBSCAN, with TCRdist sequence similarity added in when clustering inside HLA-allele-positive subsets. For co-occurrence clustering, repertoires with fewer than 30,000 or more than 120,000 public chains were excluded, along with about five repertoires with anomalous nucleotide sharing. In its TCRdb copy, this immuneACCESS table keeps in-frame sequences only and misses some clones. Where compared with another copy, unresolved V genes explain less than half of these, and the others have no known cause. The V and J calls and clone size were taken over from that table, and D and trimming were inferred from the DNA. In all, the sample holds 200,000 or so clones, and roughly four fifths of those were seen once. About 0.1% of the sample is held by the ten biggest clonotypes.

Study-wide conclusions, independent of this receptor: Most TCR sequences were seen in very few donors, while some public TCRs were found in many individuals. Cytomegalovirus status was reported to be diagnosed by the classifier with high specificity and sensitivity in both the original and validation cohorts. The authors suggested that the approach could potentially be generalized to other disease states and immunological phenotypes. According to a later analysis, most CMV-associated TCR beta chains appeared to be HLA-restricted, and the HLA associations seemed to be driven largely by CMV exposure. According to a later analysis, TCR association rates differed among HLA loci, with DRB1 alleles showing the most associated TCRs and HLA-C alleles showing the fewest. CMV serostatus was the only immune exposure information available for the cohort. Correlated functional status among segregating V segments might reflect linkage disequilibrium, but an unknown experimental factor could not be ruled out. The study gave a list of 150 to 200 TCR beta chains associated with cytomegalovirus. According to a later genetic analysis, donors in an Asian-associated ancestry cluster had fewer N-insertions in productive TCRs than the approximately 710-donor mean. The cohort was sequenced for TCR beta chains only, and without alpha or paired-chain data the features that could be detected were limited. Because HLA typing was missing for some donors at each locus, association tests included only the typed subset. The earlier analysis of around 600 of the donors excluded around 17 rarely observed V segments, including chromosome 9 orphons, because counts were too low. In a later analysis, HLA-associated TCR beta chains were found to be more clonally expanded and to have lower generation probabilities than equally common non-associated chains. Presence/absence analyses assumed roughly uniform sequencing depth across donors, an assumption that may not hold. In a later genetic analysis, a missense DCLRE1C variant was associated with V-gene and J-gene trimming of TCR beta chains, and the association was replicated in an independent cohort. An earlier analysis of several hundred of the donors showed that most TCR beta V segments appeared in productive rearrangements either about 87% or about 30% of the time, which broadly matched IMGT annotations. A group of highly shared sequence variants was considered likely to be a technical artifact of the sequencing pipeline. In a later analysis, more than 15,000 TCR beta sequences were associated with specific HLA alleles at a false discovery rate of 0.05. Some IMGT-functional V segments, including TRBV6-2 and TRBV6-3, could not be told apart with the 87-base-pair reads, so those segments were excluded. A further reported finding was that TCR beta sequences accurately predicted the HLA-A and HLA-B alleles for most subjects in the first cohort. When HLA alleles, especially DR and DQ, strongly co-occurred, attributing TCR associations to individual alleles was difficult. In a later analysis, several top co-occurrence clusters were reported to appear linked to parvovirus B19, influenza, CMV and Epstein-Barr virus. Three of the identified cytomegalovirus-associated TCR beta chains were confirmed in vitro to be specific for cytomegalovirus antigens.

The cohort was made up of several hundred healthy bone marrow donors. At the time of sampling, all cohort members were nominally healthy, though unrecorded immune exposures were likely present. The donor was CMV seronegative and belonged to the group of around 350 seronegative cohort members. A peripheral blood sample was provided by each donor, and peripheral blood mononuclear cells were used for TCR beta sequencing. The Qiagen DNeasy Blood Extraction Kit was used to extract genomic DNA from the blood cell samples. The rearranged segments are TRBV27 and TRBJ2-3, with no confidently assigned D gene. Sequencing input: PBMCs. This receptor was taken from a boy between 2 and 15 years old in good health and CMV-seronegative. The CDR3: CASSYGSDTQYF. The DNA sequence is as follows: TGTGCCAGCAGTTACGGTTCAGATACGCAGTATTTT.